The 25 T cell receptor beta chains presented below share a single source sample, sequenced in a study of neurological immune-mediated disorders. Time point denoted: longitudinal time-point 1 (baseline). Using its own MiXCR run on the 5' RACE reads, TCRdb lists one record per CDR3 protein. The sample includes 47,000 or so distinct CDR3 sequences, about 9.1% of them seen just once. Input material: PBMCs. The receptors stem from a woman between 35 and 50 years old in good health.

This clonotype was detected ten times or more. The V call is TRBV15, the J call TRBJ2-7; D is ambiguous. Germline V gene sequence: CDR1 LNHNV, CDR2 YYDKDF (reference sequence). The V and J ends lost 1 base and 3 bases respectively, with 13 bases between them. The CDR3 length is 15 residues. CDR3 DNA: TGTGCCACCAGCAGAGTTCCTAGATCGGACTACGAGCAGTACTTC. The encoded protein is CATSRVPRSDYEQYF.

There are many counts of this clonotype. The chain combines TRBV7-9 with TRBJ2-5; 10 bases map to TRBD2. V shed 0 bases and J 2 bases; nucleotides not matched to a gene: 6. Germline V CDR1 and CDR2: SEHNR, FQNEAQ (reference sequence). This CDR3 spans 17 amino acids. CDR3 coding DNA: TGTGCCAGCAGCTTAGCTGAAGCGGGGGGGCTGCAAGAGACCCAGTACTTC. Translated: CASSLAEAGGLQETQYF.

This clonotype was seen at least ten times. J is TRBJ2-7 and V is TRBV5-1; TRBD1 agrees at 7 bases. The V gene end was trimmed by 2 bases and the J gene end by 9 bases; junction bases not matched to a gene: 20. The germline gives CDR1 SGHRS, CDR2 YFSETQ. The CDR3 runs to 17 residues. CDR3 DNA: TGCGCCAGCAGCTTCGTGGCAGGGGGATCCCCGGAGGCGTTGCAGTACTTC. This translates into CASSFVAGGSPEALQYF.

Many counts were recorded for this clonotype. The rearrangement links TRBV12-3 or TRBV12-4 to TRBJ1-5; D call uncertain. The germline V and J ends were trimmed by 3 bases and 0 bases, with 6 bases remaining between them. CDR3 length: 14 residues. The CDR3 reads CASSLVNSNQPQHF. The CDR3 nucleotides are TGTGCCAGCAGTTTGGTGAATAGCAATCAGCCCCAGCATTTT.

This clonotype was recorded at least ten times. The CDR3 sequence: CASSPLFIDNTEAFF. The CDR3 nucleotides read TGCGCCAGCAGCCCTCTTTTTATCGACAACACTGAAGCTTTCTTT. The V call is TRBV5-1, the J call TRBJ1-1; D call uncertain. Trimming shortened V by 4 bases and J by 2 bases, and 15 bases separated the two germline ends. The CDR3 extends over 15 amino acids. Germline CDR1 is SGHRS and CDR2 is YFSETQ.

This clonotype has a count of ten or more. The chain links TRBV6-2 or TRBV6-3 to TRBJ2-1, with TRBD2 identical over 9 bases. This CDR3 has 12 amino acids. CDR1 is MNHEY and CDR2 is SVGEGT in the germline V gene. The ends lost 7 bases at V and 11 bases at J; junction bases unmatched: 6. DNA for the CDR3: TGTGCCAGCAATCGGAGCGGGGGGCAGCAGTTCTTC. As protein: CASNRSGGQQFF.

In this sample, this clonotype turned up many times. The CDR3 DNA follows: TGCAGTGCCCGGGACAGGTCCGCCCATGGCTACACCTTC. It specifies CSARDRSAHGYTF. The chain has TRBV20-1 and TRBJ1-2; TRBD1 aligns across 8 bases. This CDR3 is built from 13 residues. Germline trimming cut 6 bases from V and 6 bases from J; bases unmatched to any gene: 9. Germline V gene sequence: CDR1 DFQATT, CDR2 SNEGSKA (reference sequence).

J is TRBJ2-1 and V is TRBV7-2; possibly TRBD1 or TRBD2 for D (5 bases each). There are 15 residues in the CDR3. Germline-derived CDR1 and CDR2 are SGHTA and FQGNSA. The germline V and J ends were trimmed by 4 bases and 2 bases, with 12 bases remaining between them. The CDR3 reads CASSSYEGPYNEQFF. DNA for the CDR3: TGTGCCAGCAGCTCTTACGAGGGGCCCTACAATGAGCAGTTCTTC.

This clonotype was counted at least ten times. The chain carries TRBV12-3 or TRBV12-4 and TRBJ1-5; TRBD1 matches 11 bases. Trimming took 3 bases from V and 4 from J; bases not matched to a gene: 2. CDR3 length: 15 residues. CDR3 sequence: CASSLGQGVNQPQHF. CDR3 coding DNA: TGTGCCAGCAGTTTGGGACAGGGGGTTAATCAGCCCCAGCATTTT.

This clonotype was detected many times. V usage is TRBV7-2 and J usage is TRBJ2-1, with a weak D call TRBD1 (5 bases). Germline values: CDR1 SGHTA, CDR2 FQGNSA. V lost 4 bases and J 9 bases, leaving 13 bases between the germline ends. The CDR3 is 13 amino acids. The CDR3 is CASSSTQGSEQFF. In DNA, the CDR3 is TGTGCCAGCAGCTCCACTCAGGGAAGTGAGCAGTTCTTC.

This clonotype was recorded many times. V is TRBV12-3 or TRBV12-4 and J is TRBJ1-6; D remains unclear. The ends were cut back, 5 bases at V and 14 bases at J, with 13 bases in the middle. The CDR3 is 12 residues long. The CDR3 is CASSTNSLTLHF. The CDR3 coding sequence is TGTGCCAGCAGTACAAACTCCCTCACCCTCCACTTT.

This clonotype was recorded many times. The rearrangement uses TRBV6-4 and TRBJ1-2; D ambiguous. The CDR3 contains 13 residues. Germline-derived CDR1 and CDR2 are MRHNA and SNTAGT. Trimming left V 5 bases short and J 4 bases short, with 11 bases between. The CDR3 reads CASSPGISYGYTF. For the CDR3, the DNA is TGTGCCAGCAGTCCTGGGATTTCCTATGGCTACACCTTC.

This clonotype was seen repeatedly, ten times or more. The chain recombines TRBV6-5 with TRBJ1-2; D gene uncertain. The germline V gene has CDR1 MNHEY and CDR2 SVGAGI. The V and J ends lost 6 bases and 8 bases respectively, with 13 bases between them. The CDR3 is 12 amino acids. CDR3 amino acids: CASSRGRAGYTF. The CDR3 DNA is TGTGCCAGCAGCCGTGGGAGGGCCGGCTACACCTTC.

As to this clonotype: A much larger clone differs by one base, so this may be a read error. The rearrangement uses TRBV4-3 and TRBJ2-6; D may be TRBD2 (6 bases). CDR3 length: 16 amino acids. Germline CDR1 is LGHNA and CDR2 is YSLEER. CDR3 loop: CASRQDSGSGANVLTF. The CDR3 bases are TGCGCCAGCAGACAAGATAGCGGCTCTGGGGCCAACGTCCTGACTTTC.

This clonotype was recorded many times. V and J are TRBV4-2 and TRBJ1-3; D is unclear. With 2 bases removed from V and 0 bases from J, the gap between germline ends came to 11 bases. The germline V gene encodes CDR1 LGHNA and CDR2 YNFKEQ. The CDR3 has 16 amino acids. DNA of the CDR3: TGTGCCAGCAGCCAATATTATTCGAGCTCTGGAAACACCATATATTTT. As protein: CASSQYYSSSGNTIYF.

This clonotype was counted at least ten times. J is TRBJ2-5 and V is TRBV6-2 or TRBV6-3, with no clear D. Deletions cut 3 bases from V and 4 bases from J, with 9 bases between. The CDR3 totals 13 residues. Looked up from germline, CDR1 is MNHEY and CDR2 is SVGEGT. Written as DNA, the CDR3 is TGTGCCAGCAGTTATGCAGTTCGAGAGACCCAGTACTTC. This translates into CASSYAVRETQYF.

This clonotype occurred many times. V gene TRBV24-1 combines with J gene TRBJ1-2; D unclear. The CDR3 extends over 12 amino acids. The germline CDR1 and CDR2 sequences are KGHDR and SFDVKD. With 1 base removed from V and 8 bases from J, the gap between germline ends came to 7 bases. CDR3 DNA sequence: TGTGCCACCAGTGATTTCCGGCAAGGCTACACCTTC. Protein product: CATSDFRQGYTF.

This clonotype has ten or more counts. CDR3 amino acids: CASSPWVGSGDTQYF. DNA of the CDR3: TGTGCCAGCAGCCCATGGGTCGGGTCGGGTGATACGCAGTATTTT. The chain recombines TRBV6-5 with TRBJ2-3, with D unresolved. CDR1 is MNHEY, CDR2 SVGAGI, per germline. The CDR3 contains 15 residues. Trimming took 6 bases from V and 6 from J, leaving 19 bases between them.

This clonotype was detected many times. This chain links TRBV2 with TRBJ2-2; possible D gene TRBD2, 6 bases. Germline V gene data show CDR1 as SNHLY and CDR2 as FYNNEI. CDR3 length: 16 amino acids. The ends were cut back, 6 bases at V and 2 bases at J, with 16 bases in the middle. In DNA form, the CDR3 reads TGTGCCAGCAGAGGCACCGGGACTTCCAACACCGGGGAGCTGTTTTTT. It codes for CASRGTGTSNTGELFF.

There are many counts of this clonotype. The junction departs from germline at one end; a sequencing error may be responsible. The genes are TRBV29-1 and TRBJ1-1, with 9 nucleotides matching TRBD1. The CDR3 runs 16 residues. CDR1 SQVTM and CDR2 ANQGSEA come from the germline V gene. CDR3 amino acids: CSALKKGQGKNPEAFF. The CDR3 bases are TGCAGCGCCTTGAAAAAGGGACAGGGAAAGAACCCTGAAGCTTTCTTT.

This clonotype was counted at least ten times. The CDR3 is CASRNFNQPQHF. In nucleotides, the CDR3 is TGTGCCAGTAGAAACTTCAATCAGCCCCAGCATTTT. The rearrangement joins TRBV19 to TRBJ1-5; D is unresolved. The CDR3 totals 12 residues. Trimming removed 6 bases from V and 3 bases from J, with 6 bases in between. CDR1 and CDR2 (germline): LNHDA, SQIVND (reference sequence).

In this sample, this clonotype turned up many times. CDR3 amino acids: CASSLVPGQGDYEQYF. CDR3 in DNA: TGTGCCAGCAGCTTGGTTCCGGGACAGGGGGATTACGAGCAGTACTTC. The chain links TRBV7-8 to TRBJ2-7; 11 nucleotides match TRBD1. J was trimmed by 4 bases and V by 3 bases; bases with no gene match: 8. This CDR3 has 16 amino acids. The V gene's germline CDR1 is SGHVS and CDR2 FQNEAQ.

This clonotype showed up many times. J is TRBJ2-7 and V is TRBV20-1; 12 bases align to TRBD2. CDR1 DFQATT and CDR2 SNEGSKA come from the germline V gene (reference sequence). V gave up 2 bases and J gave up 4 bases; unmatched junction bases: 6. This CDR3 is 15 amino acids long. CDR3 loop: CSARLAGGGPYEQYF. In nucleotides, the CDR3 is TGCAGTGCTAGACTAGCGGGGGGGGGGCCTTACGAGCAGTACTTC.

The genes are TRBV10-2 and TRBJ1-2; D is possibly TRBD1 (5 bases). Trimming cost V 4 bases and J 5 bases, with 17 bases left between them. The CDR3 is made up of 15 amino acids. Germline V lookup: CDR1 WSHSY, CDR2 SAAADI. CDR3 in amino acids: CASSVESGTVYGYTF. The CDR3 bases are TGCGCCAGCAGTGTGGAATCAGGGACGGTATATGGCTACACCTTC.

V is TRBV29-1 and J is TRBJ2-3; D gene unclear. CDR1 is SQVTM, CDR2 ANQGSEA, per germline. The germline V and J ends were trimmed by 2 bases and 4 bases, with 19 bases remaining between them. The CDR3 loop spans 16 amino acids. The CDR3 here is CSVEMGIGRSPDTQYF. The CDR3 nucleotides are TGCAGCGTTGAAATGGGCATCGGGCGGAGCCCAGATACGCAGTATTTT.